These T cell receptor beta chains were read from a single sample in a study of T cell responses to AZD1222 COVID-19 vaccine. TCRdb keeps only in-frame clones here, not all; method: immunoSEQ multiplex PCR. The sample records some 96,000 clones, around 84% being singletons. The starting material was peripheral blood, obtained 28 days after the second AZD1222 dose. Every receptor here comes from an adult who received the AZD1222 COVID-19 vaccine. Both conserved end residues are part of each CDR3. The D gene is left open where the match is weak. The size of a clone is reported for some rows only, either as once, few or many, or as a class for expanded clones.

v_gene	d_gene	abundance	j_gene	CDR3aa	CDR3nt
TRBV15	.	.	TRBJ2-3	CATSRVGSTDTQYF	TGTGCCACCAGCAGAGTCGGTAGCACAGATACGCAGTATTTT
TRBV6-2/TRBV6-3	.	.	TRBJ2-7	CASSWGLNYEQYF	TGTGCCAGCAGTTGGGGACTTAACTACGAGCAGTACTTC
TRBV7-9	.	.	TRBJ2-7	CASSLLGGEDGNEQYF	TGTGCCAGCAGCTTACTCGGAGGGGAAGATGGGAACGAGCAGTACTTC
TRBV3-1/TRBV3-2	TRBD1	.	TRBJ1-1	CASSQPRTGGAETEAFF	TGTGCCAGCAGCCAACCCAGGACAGGGGGCGCGGAGACTGAAGCTTTCTTT
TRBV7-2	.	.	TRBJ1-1	CASSPRWQTNTEAFF	TGTGCCAGCAGCCCACGGTGGCAGACGAACACTGAAGCTTTCTTT
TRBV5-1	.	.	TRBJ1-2	CASSLGLGSNYGYTF	TGCGCCAGCAGCTTGGGGCTCGGTTCTAACTATGGCTACACCTTC
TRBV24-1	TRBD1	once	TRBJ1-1	CATGTGDAEAFF	TGTGCCACCGGGACAGGGGACGCTGAAGCTTTCTTT
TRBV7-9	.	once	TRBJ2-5	CASSLQETQYF	TGTGCCAGCAGCCTACAAGAGACCCAGTACTTC
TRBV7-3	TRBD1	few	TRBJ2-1	CASSKDRGVSEQFF	TGTGCCAGCAGTAAGGACAGGGGCGTTTCAGAGCAGTTCTTC
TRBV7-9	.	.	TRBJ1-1	CASSFRGSNTEAFF	TGTGCCAGCAGCTTTCGAGGCAGTAACACTGAAGCTTTCTTT
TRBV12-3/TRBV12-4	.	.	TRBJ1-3	CASSRGEGNTIYF	TGTGCCAGCAGTAGGGGGGAAGGGAACACCATATATTTT
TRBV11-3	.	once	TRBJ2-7	CASSLDFGRVGYEQYF	TGTGCCAGCAGCTTAGATTTTGGTCGGGTCGGATACGAGCAGTACTTC
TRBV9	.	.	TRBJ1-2	CASSVALGGGGYTF	TGTGCCAGCAGCGTAGCTCTCGGAGGGGGTGGCTACACCTTC
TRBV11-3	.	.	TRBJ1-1	CASSPLDRSGAFF	TGTGCCAGCAGCCCCCTCGACAGGTCTGGAGCTTTCTTT
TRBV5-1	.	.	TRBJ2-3	CASFTGRTTDTQYF	TGCGCCAGCTTTACGGGTCGTACCACAGATACGCAGTATTTT
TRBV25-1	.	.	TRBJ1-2	CASSSGRRGLYGYTF	TGTGCCAGCAGTTCAGGGAGACGCGGCCTCTATGGCTACACCTTC
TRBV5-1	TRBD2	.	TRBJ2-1	CASSPTSGGAKNEQFF	TGCGCCAGCAGCCCTACTAGCGGGGGGGCAAAAAATGAGCAGTTCTTC
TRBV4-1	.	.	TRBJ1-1	CASTEHRANTEAFF	TGCGCCAGCACCGAACACAGGGCGAACACTGAAGCTTTCTTT
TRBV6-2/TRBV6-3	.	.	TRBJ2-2	CASSYKGWAGELFF	TGTGCCAGCAGTTACAAGGGATGGGCCGGGGAGCTGTTTTTT
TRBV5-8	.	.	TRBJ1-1	CASSFFVGAFF	TGTGCCAGCAGCTTCTTTGTAGGCGCTTTCTTT
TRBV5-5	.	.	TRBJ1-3	CASEADGNSGNTIYF	TGTGCCAGCGAAGCGGACGGTAACTCTGGAAACACCATATATTTT
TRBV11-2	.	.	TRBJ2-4	CASSLIQGNIQYF	TGTGCCAGCAGCTTAATTCAGGGAAACATTCAGTACTTC
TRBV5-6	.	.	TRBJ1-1	CASSSKLGVTEAFF	TGTGCCAGCAGCTCGAAACTTGGTGTTACTGAAGCTTTCTTT
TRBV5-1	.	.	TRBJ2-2	CASTYTGELFF	TGCGCCAGCACGTACACCGGGGAGCTGTTTTTT
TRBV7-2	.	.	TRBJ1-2	CASSYARLFGYTF	TGTGCCAGCAGCTACGCTCGTCTTTTTGGCTACACCTTC
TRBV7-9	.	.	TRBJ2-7	CASSFNLEQYF	TGTGCCAGCAGCTTTAATCTTGAGCAGTACTTC
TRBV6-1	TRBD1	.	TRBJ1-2	CASSPGQSSDYGYTF	TGTGCCAGCAGTCCGGGACAGTCCTCTGACTATGGCTACACCTTC
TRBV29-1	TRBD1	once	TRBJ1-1	CSVETGGVMNTEAFF	TGCAGCGTTGAGACAGGGGGCGTCATGAACACTGAAGCTTTCTTT
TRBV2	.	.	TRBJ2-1	CASGWRPQDEQFF	TGTGCCTCAGGCTGGAGGCCCCAGGATGAGCAGTTCTTC
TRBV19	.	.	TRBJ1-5	CASSIRESNQPQHF	TGTGCCAGTAGTATCCGGGAGAGCAATCAGCCCCAGCATTTT
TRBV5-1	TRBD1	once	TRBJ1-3	CASSPRTGSGNTIYF	TGCGCCAGCAGCCCTCGGACAGGGAGTGGAAACACCATATATTTT
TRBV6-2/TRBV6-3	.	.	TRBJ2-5	CASSQSQETQYF	TGTGCCAGCAGCCAATCCCAAGAGACCCAGTACTTC
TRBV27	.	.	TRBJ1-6	CASSLQGRYSPLHF	TGTGCCAGCAGCCTACAGGGACGGTATTCACCCCTCCACTTT
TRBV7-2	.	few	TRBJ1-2	CASSSGTLRGYTF	TGTGCCAGCAGCTCGGGGACATTGAGAGGCTACACCTTC
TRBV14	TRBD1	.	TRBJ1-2	CASSQAGTGSYGYTF	TGTGCCAGCAGCCAAGCCGGGACAGGGAGTTATGGCTACACCTTC
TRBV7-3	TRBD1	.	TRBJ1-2	CASSPTGGWRDGGYTF	TGTGCCAGCAGCCCCACAGGGGGGTGGCGCGATGGTGGCTACACCTTC
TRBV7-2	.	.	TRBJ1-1	CASSLEWPLEAFF	TGTGCCAGCAGCTTAGAATGGCCCCTTGAAGCTTTCTTT
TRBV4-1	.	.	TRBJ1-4	CASSQDPPSHPFF	TGCGCCAGCAGCCAGGATCCCCCCTCTCACCCGTTTTTT
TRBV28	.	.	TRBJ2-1	CASVRENEQFF	TGTGCCAGCGTGAGGGAAAATGAGCAGTTCTTC
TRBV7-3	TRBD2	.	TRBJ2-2	CASSLNPNRLASNTGELFF	TGTGCCAGCAGCCTTAACCCAAATAGACTAGCGAGTAACACCGGGGAGCTGTTTTTT
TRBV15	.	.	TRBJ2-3	CATLDRVSGNPDTQYF	TGTGCCACCCTTGATCGAGTTAGCGGAAACCCAGATACGCAGTATTTT
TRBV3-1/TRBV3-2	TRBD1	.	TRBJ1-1	CACSAGQGNTEAFF	TGTGCCTGTTCGGCCGGACAGGGGAACACTGAAGCTTTCTTT
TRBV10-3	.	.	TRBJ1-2	CAISEGTTYGYTF	TGTGCCATCAGTGAGGGGACAACCTATGGCTACACCTTC
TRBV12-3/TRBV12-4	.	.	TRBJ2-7	CASLLTGYEQYF	TGTGCCAGCCTCTTGACCGGCTACGAGCAGTACTTC
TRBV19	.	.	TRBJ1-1	CASSITGVPEAFF	TGTGCCAGTAGTATAACGGGTGTTCCTGAAGCTTTCTTT
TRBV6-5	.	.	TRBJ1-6	CASSLGDSSLHF	TGTGCCAGCAGTTTAGGCGACAGCTCCCTCCACTTT
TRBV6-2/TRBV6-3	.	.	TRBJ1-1	CASSLLGGLNTEAFF	TGTGCCAGCAGTCTTCTGGGGGGTCTGAACACTGAAGCTTTCTTT
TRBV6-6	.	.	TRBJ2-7	CASSYSGEQYF	TGTGCCAGCAGTTACTCGGGTGAGCAGTACTTC
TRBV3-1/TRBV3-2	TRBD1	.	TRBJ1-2	CASRGGGGPFHGYTF	TGTGCCAGCAGGGGCGGAGGGGGCCCCTTTCATGGCTACACCTTC
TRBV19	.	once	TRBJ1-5	CATKDRFFEAQHF	TGTGCCACCAAAGACAGATTTTTCGAGGCCCAGCATTTT
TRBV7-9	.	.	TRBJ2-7	CASSFSRKTYEQYF	TGTGCCAGCAGCTTCTCCAGGAAAACCTACGAGCAGTACTTC
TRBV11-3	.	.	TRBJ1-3	CASSLDPVFSGNTIYF	TGTGCCAGCAGCTTAGATCCGGTGTTTTCGGGAAACACCATATATTTT
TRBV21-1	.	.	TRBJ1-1	CASSKQEILNTEAFF	TGTGCCAGCAGCAAACAGGAAATCTTAAACACTGAAGCTTTCTTT
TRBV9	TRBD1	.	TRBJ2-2	CASSQDGQGPGELFF	TGTGCCAGCAGCCAGGATGGACAGGGGCCCGGGGAGCTGTTTTTT
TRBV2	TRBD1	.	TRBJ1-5	CASSADRGRGQPQHF	TGTGCCAGCAGTGCGGACAGGGGCAGAGGGCAGCCCCAGCATTTT
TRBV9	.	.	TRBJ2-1	CASSETQRGGRKFF	TGTGCCAGCAGCGAGACCCAGAGGGGGGGCCGAAAGTTCTTC
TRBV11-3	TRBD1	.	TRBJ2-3	CASSLGQADTQYF	TGTGCCAGCAGCTTGGGACAGGCAGATACGCAGTATTTT
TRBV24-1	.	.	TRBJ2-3	CARRVDRSDTQYF	TGTGCCCGGCGGGTTGACAGATCAGATACGCAGTATTTT
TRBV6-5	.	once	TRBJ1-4	CASRARVNEKLFF	TGTGCCAGCAGGGCGAGGGTTAATGAAAAACTGTTTTTT
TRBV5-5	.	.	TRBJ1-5	CASSSTGFDQSDNQPQHF	TGTGCCAGCAGCTCAACTGGATTTGACCAGTCCGACAATCAGCCCCAGCATTTT